This T cell receptor (beta chain) was identified during a study of blood T cell repertoires in COVID-19. Study overall: The study drew acute and convalescent COVID-19 samples from the United States, Italy and Spain. From T cells, B-cell-depleted T cells, or PBMCs came the material, which was cDNA or gDNA.

Trimming removed 5 bases from V and 10 bases from J; junction bases left unmatched: 10. CDR3 length: 14 amino acids. Germline V gene lookup returns CDR1 SGHNT and CDR2 YENEEA. As handled by the study authors: Amplification with reference gene primers provided the estimates of nucleated cell counts. Profiled with immunoSEQ multiplex PCR; TCRdb holds only in-frame clones, not every one. The V and J calls and clone size were taken over from that table, and D and trimming were inferred from the DNA. The sample has 25,000 to 30,000 clones, 84% seen once. The specimen was peripheral blood. The sequence was obtained from a man aged 70-80 years with active COVID-19. The chain links TRBV11-3 to TRBJ1-1; 10 nucleotides align to TRBD1. DNA of the CDR3: TGTGCCAGCAGCGAGAGACAGGGGGCCACGGCAGCTTTCTTT. Translating gives CASSERQGATAAFF.